This paragraph reports one T cell receptor beta chain. The data are from a study of CD8+CD57+ T cells in acquired aplastic anemia. The wider study: Sorted CD4+ and CD8+ cells yielded DNA averaging around 3.5 ug.

CDR1 is SGHNT and CDR2 is YYREEE in the germline V gene (reference sequence). The V end was cut by 1 base, the J end by 3 bases, with 11 bases between. The CDR3 is 15 residues long. The template used for profiling TCR beta VDJ and CDR3 was genomic DNA. Using its own MiXCR run on the reads, TCRdb lists one record per CDR3 protein. The sample holds about 210,000 distinct CDR3 sequences, 34% seen once. The source of this sequence is a human donor in good health, serving as a control. J is TRBJ2-1 and V is TRBV5-4; D may match TRBD1 or TRBD2 (5 bases each). Sequenced input: sorted CD4+, CD8+, or CD8+CD57+ T cells (not recorded which) from PBMCs. DNA of the CDR3: TGTGCCAGCAGCTTGAGTGAGGGGTTCTACAATGAGCAGTTCTTC. Protein: CASSLSEGFYNEQFF. The full variable domain, completed using reference TRBV5-4 and TRBJ2-1, is ETGVTQSPTHLIKTRGQQVTLRCSSQSGHNTVSWYQQALGQGPQFIFQYYREEENGRGNFPPRFSGLQFPNYSSELNVNALELDDSALYLCASSLSEGFYNEQFFGPGTRLTVL.